Presented here are 8 T cell receptor beta chains from one specimen sequenced in a study of T cell repertoires in cytomegalovirus infection. For these receptors, no antigen is known. Via MiXCR, TCRdb re-called the reads, giving one row per CDR3 protein. The sample lists a few hundred thousand distinct CDR3 sequences, around 35% occurring once. The sample consisted of cultured PBMCs, taken from culture after CMV antigen stimulation. These receptors were obtained from a human donor in good health (CMV status not recorded). Some clones in this sample may be carry-over from other donors' samples.

The chain combines TRBV9 with TRBJ1-1; D unclear. CDR3 length equals 14 residues. Trimming removed 0 bases from V and 5 bases from J, with 11 bases in between. Per the germline V gene, CDR1 is SGDLS and CDR2 is YYNGEE. CDR3 DNA: TGTGCCAGCAGCGTAGGGGGTGTTGAAACTGAAGCTTTCTTT. Translation: CASSVGGVETEAFF.

V is TRBV15 and J is TRBJ2-5; D not certain. This CDR3 contains 13 residues. V lost 1 base and J 2 bases, leaving 5 bases between the germline ends. Per germline, CDR1 LNHNV and CDR2 YYDKDF (reference sequence). CDR3 coding DNA: TGTGCCACCAGCAGAGCGCAACAAGAGACCCAGTACTTC. Residues: CATSRAQQETQYF. Supplemented by reference TRBV15 and TRBJ2-5, the full variable domain reads DAMVIQNPRYQVTQFGKPVTLSCSQTLNHNVMYWYQQKSSQAPKLLFHYYDKDFNNEADTPDNFQSRRPNTSFCFLDIRSPGLGDTAMYLCATSRAQQETQYFGPGTRLLVL.

The CDR3 is CSARDHNGYSDQPQHF. In nucleotides, the CDR3 is TGCAGTGCTAGAGATCACAACGGGTATTCGGATCAGCCCCAGCATTTT. The chain couples TRBV20-1 to TRBJ1-5; no reliable D call. V was clipped by 0 bases and J by 5 bases, with 17 bases between them. Germline CDR1 DFQATT, CDR2 SNEGSKA (reference sequence). This CDR3 has 16 amino acids.

This chain uses TRBV19 with TRBJ1-1; 9 bases fit TRBD1. V lost 2 bases, J lost 2 bases, and 6 bases stayed unmatched. The CDR3 is 16 residues long. The germline gives CDR1 LNHDA, CDR2 SQIVND (reference sequence). CDR3 sequence reads: CASSINLGQGNTEAFF. CDR3 nucleotide sequence: TGTGCCAGTAGTATAAATTTGGGACAGGGAAACACTGAAGCTTTCTTT. Looking up the rest from reference TRBV19 and TRBJ1-1 gives the full variable domain: DGGITQSPKYLFRKEGQNVTLSCEQNLNHDAMYWYRQDPGQGLRLIYYSQIVNDFQKGDIAEGYSVSREKKESFPLTVTSAQKNPTAFYLCASSINLGQGNTEAFFGQGTRLTVV.

This clonotype has a handful of counts. The chain is built from TRBV10-3 and TRBJ2-2; 7 bases are a match to TRBD2. Trimming removed 4 bases from V and 0 bases from J; junction bases left unmatched: 11. CDR1 ENHRY and CDR2 SYGVKD come from the germline V gene. The CDR3 runs 18 residues. CDR3 coding DNA: TGTGCCATCAGTGGATTTTTTGGCGGGAGAGCGAACACCGGGGAGCTGTTTTTT. It codes for CAISGFFGGRANTGELFF.

The rearrangement uses TRBV29-1 and TRBJ1-5; no clear D gene. Per germline, CDR1 SQVTM and CDR2 ANQGSEA. V was pared by 4 bases and J by 2 bases, with 12 bases between. This CDR3 contains 14 residues. The CDR3 bases are TGCAGCGTTGTTGTCGGGATTGGCAATCAGCCCCAGCATTTT. Protein product: CSVVVGIGNQPQHF. Full variable domain (remainder filled in from reference TRBV29-1 and TRBJ1-5): SAVISQKPSRDICQRGTSLTIQCQVDSQVTMMFWYRQQPGQSLTLIATANQGSEATYESGFVIDKFPISRPNLTFSTLTVSNMSPEDSSIYLCSVVVGIGNQPQHFGDGTRLSIL.

The chain combines TRBV9 with TRBJ1-1; TRBD1 matches 7 bases. Trimming at V came to 0 bases and at J to 3 bases, leaving 5 bases not matched to a gene. Germline CDR1 reads SGDLS; CDR2 reads YYNGEE. The CDR3 sequence is 15 residues long. The CDR3 sequence: CASSVGTRGDTEAFF. For the CDR3, the DNA is TGTGCCAGCAGCGTAGGTACCAGGGGGGACACTGAAGCTTTCTTT.

CDR3 amino acids: CASSQVRGPNTEAFF. The CDR3 DNA follows: TGCGCCAGCAGCCAAGTCCGGGGTCCGAACACTGAAGCTTTCTTT. The chain is built from TRBV4-3 and TRBJ1-1; no firm D call. Trimming cost V 1 base and J 1 base, with 10 bases left between them. Per the germline V gene, CDR1 is LGHNA and CDR2 is YSLEER. The CDR3 length is 15 residues.